Below are 20 T cell receptor beta chains sequenced from a single sample in a study of blood T cell repertoires in COVID-19. Generated by immunoSEQ multiplex PCR, the TCRdb table keeps only in-frame clones and is missing some. Found here are about 34,000 clones, 70% to 80% of them singletons; the top ten hold roughly a third. Sequenced sample: peripheral blood. These receptors were taken from a man older than 75 with acute or convalescent COVID-19.

V is TRBV4-1 and J is TRBJ1-5, with D unresolved. The germline gives CDR1 MGHRA, CDR2 YSYEKL. The CDR3 totals 16 residues. V was cut by 0 bases and J by 3 bases, with 12 bases left in between. CDR3 DNA sequence: TGCGCCAGCAGCCAAGAACTTTCAGGATCCAATCAGCCCCAGCATTTT. It is translated as CASSQELSGSNQPQHF.

This clone occurred once. CDR3 residues: CASSPTSGRVTGELFF. The CDR3 nucleotides are TGTGCCAGCAGCCCCACTAGCGGGAGGGTTACCGGGGAGCTGTTTTTT. The chain recombines TRBV7-3 with TRBJ2-2; 13 nucleotides align to TRBD2. The CDR3 extends over 16 amino acids. Germline-derived CDR1 and CDR2 are SGHTA and FQGTGA. V shed 5 bases and J 5 bases; nucleotides not matched to a gene: 5.

The chain joins TRBV9 to TRBJ1-1; D may be TRBD1 (5 bases). Trimming cost V 3 bases and J 3 bases, with 9 bases left between them. Germline CDR1 SGDLS, CDR2 YYNGEE. The CDR3 totals 13 residues. CDR3 nucleotides: TGTGCCAGCAGCGCACAGGTTTACACTGAAGCTTTCTTT. Amino acid sequence: CASSAQVYTEAFF.

This rearrangement joins TRBV12-3 or TRBV12-4 to TRBJ1-2; no firm D call. This CDR3 spans 13 amino acids. The V and J ends lost 6 bases and 1 base respectively, with 9 bases between them. The CDR3 here is CASRPTDNYGYTF. CDR3 DNA sequence: TGTGCCAGCAGACCGACTGATAACTATGGCTACACCTTC.

The J gene is TRBJ2-7, the V gene TRBV28, with 7 positions matching TRBD2. The CDR3 has 12 residues. The germline V gene encodes CDR1 MDHEN and CDR2 SYDVKM. V was pared by 2 bases and J by 7 bases, with 2 bases of the junction left unmatched. The CDR3 bases are TGTGCCAGCAGTTTAGGGGGGGAAGAGCAGTACTTC. Protein: CASSLGGEEQYF.

The genes are TRBV13 and TRBJ2-7, with TRBD2 as a possible D gene (5 bases). From germline, CDR1 is PRHDT and CDR2 FYEKMQ (reference sequence). V lost 5 bases, J lost 6 bases, and 11 bases lay in between. CDR3 size: 12 residues. CDR3 in DNA: TGTGCCAGCAGCCTTGGGAGAGGCGAGCAGTACTTC. Protein: CASSLGRGEQYF.

J is TRBJ1-6 and V is TRBV6-1, with D perhaps TRBD1 (5 bases). Trimming took 4 bases from V and 10 from J, leaving 20 bases between them. CDR1 is MNHNS and CDR2 is SASEGT in the germline V gene. CDR3 length: 16 amino acids. The CDR3 spells CASSAEGTGRESPLHF. In DNA, the CDR3 is TGTGCCAGCAGTGCCGAAGGGACGGGGAGGGAGTCACCCCTCCACTTT.

This rearrangement joins TRBV5-6 to TRBJ2-7, with 9 bases identical to TRBD2. This CDR3 region has 16 residues. V dropped 4 bases and J dropped 8; count of bases not matched to a gene: 16. Germline CDR1 and CDR2: SGHDT and YYEEEE. Here the CDR3 reads CASSERYRTSAVQQYF. The CDR3 DNA reads as TGTGCCAGCAGCGAACGATACAGGACTAGCGCCGTCCAGCAGTACTTC.

On this clone: At one end, the junction sequence differs from germline, possibly due to a read error. This chain uses TRBV6-5 with TRBJ1-1; TRBD1 is a possible D gene (5 bases). The CDR3 loop spans 11 amino acids. Germline lookup yields CDR1 MNHEY and CDR2 SVGAGI. In nucleotides, the CDR3 is TGTGCCAGCACCCAGGGAAGTACCGGAGCGTTT. Protein: CASTQGSTGAF.

V usage is TRBV2 and J usage is TRBJ2-3; 7 nucleotides line up with TRBD2. CDR3 length: 14 amino acids. Germline V gene data show CDR1 as SNHLY and CDR2 as FYNNEI. V dropped 0 bases and J dropped 6; count of bases not matched to a gene: 3. In DNA form, the CDR3 reads TGTGCCAGCAGTGAAGCTACACTAGCGGATACGCAGTATTTT. Protein sequence: CASSEATLADTQYF. The full variable domain, in which reference TRBV2 and TRBJ2-3 provide the parts outside the CDR3, is EPEVTQTPSHQVTQMGQEVILRCVPISNHLYFYWYRQILGQKVEFLVSFYNNEISEKSEIFDDQFSVERPDGSNFTLKIRSTKLEDSAMYFCASSEATLADTQYFGPGTRLTVL.

The chain links TRBV4-2 to TRBJ2-1; maybe TRBD2 (6 bases). This CDR3 region has 16 residues. The V and J ends lost 0 bases and 3 bases respectively, with 12 bases between them. Germline loops: CDR1 LGHNA, CDR2 YNFKEQ. CDR3 DNA: TGTGCCAGCAGCCAAGATTCTATCGGGGGCTACAATGAGCAGTTCTTC. This encodes CASSQDSIGGYNEQFF.

The genes are TRBV25-1 and TRBJ2-1; 7 positions match TRBD1. This CDR3 is 16 amino acids long. Germline V gene lookup returns CDR1 MGHDK and CDR2 SYGVNS. V lost 2 bases, J lost 7 bases, and 11 bases stayed unmatched. CDR3 sequence (DNA): TGTGCCAGCAGTGAAAGGGACAGATTAACGGTGAATGAGCAGTTCTTC. Translating gives CASSERDRLTVNEQFF.

This chain connects TRBV6-5 to TRBJ1-2; D is undetermined. CDR1 is MNHEY, CDR2 SVGAGI, per germline. V lost 1 base and J 0 bases, leaving 6 bases between the germline ends. The CDR3 loop spans 14 amino acids. The CDR3 sequence is CASSYLETNYGYTF. The CDR3 bases are TGTGCCAGCAGTTACTTAGAGACTAACTATGGCTACACCTTC.

This rearrangement joins TRBV20-1 to TRBJ2-7; 9 positions match TRBD2. Per germline, CDR1 DFQATT and CDR2 SNEGSKA (reference sequence). Trimming at V came to 3 bases and at J to 2 bases, leaving 5 bases not matched to a gene. This CDR3 is built from 14 residues. The CDR3 DNA sequence: TGCAGTGCTAGTTCGGCTAGCGGGACCTACGAGCAGTACTTC. It translates to CSASSASGTYEQYF.

In this sample, this clone turned up a few times. The chain links TRBV19 to TRBJ1-2; D is uncertain. The length of the CDR3 is 14 residues. Germline lookup yields CDR1 LNHDA and CDR2 SQIVND (reference sequence). Trimming took off 8 bases at V and 0 bases at J, with 13 bases between the two ends. CDR3 protein: CASGFVTANYGYTF. Here the CDR3 DNA reads TGTGCCAGTGGATTCGTAACAGCTAACTATGGCTACACCTTC.

In DNA, the CDR3 is TGTGCCTGGAGTCCCAGGACAGCCGTTGAAAAACTGTTTTTT. Protein: CAWSPRTAVEKLFF. This chain links TRBV30 with TRBJ1-4; D possibly corresponds to TRBD1 (6 bases). The CDR3 has 14 residues. Trimming took 2 bases from V and 7 from J, leaving 14 bases between them. Germline V gives CDR1 GTSNPN, CDR2 SVGIG (reference sequence).

The J gene is TRBJ2-1, the V gene TRBV7-2, with TRBD1 matching 11 bases. CDR3 length: 16 amino acids. The trim removed 5 bases at V and 7 bases at J, leaving 10 bases unmatched. Germline V gives CDR1 SGHTA, CDR2 FQGNSA. CDR3 protein: CASSAPGQGGKNEQFF. The CDR3, as DNA: TGTGCCAGCAGCGCCCCGGGACAGGGGGGAAAAAATGAGCAGTTCTTC.

The chain employs TRBV20-1 and TRBJ2-5; TRBD2 is a possible D gene (6 bases). In germline, CDR1 is DFQATT, CDR2 SNEGSKA (reference sequence). This CDR3 region has 11 residues. CDR3 in DNA: TGCAGCTCGCGGGGATATGAGACCCAGTACTTC. It yields the protein CSSRGYETQYF.

In regard to this clone: A junction boundary mismatches the germline segment, possibly from a read error. V usage is TRBV9 and J usage is TRBJ2-7; D possibly corresponds to TRBD2 (6 bases). CDR1 is SGDLS, CDR2 YYNGEE, per germline. This CDR3 is built from 14 residues. The CDR3 reads CASSVVGEEYAQYF. The CDR3 coding sequence is TGTGCCAGCAGCGTAGTCGGGGAGGAGTACGCGCAGTACTTC.

The CDR3 DNA reads TGTGCCAGCAGCCAAGTCGGCGCTAGCGGGGGGGCATACAATGAGCAGTTCTTC. Translated: CASSQVGASGGAYNEQFF. This chain joins TRBV3-1 (or the pseudogene TRBV3-2) and TRBJ2-1, with TRBD2 matching over 12 bases. In germline, CDR1 is LGHDT, CDR2 YNNKEL (reference sequence). V dropped 1 base and J dropped 4; count of bases not matched to a gene: 8. CDR3 size: 18 residues.